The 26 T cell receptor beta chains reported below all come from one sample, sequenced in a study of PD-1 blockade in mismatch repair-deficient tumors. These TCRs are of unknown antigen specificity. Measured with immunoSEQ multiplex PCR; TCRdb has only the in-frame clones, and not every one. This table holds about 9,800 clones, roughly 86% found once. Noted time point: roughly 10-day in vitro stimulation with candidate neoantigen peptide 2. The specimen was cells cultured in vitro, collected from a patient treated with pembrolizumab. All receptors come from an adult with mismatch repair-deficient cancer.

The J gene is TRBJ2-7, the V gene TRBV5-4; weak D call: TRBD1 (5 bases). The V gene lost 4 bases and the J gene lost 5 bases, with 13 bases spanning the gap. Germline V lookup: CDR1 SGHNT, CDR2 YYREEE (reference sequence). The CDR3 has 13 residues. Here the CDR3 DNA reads TGTGCCAGCAGCCATCTGACAGTCCACGAGCAGTACTTC. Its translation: CASSHLTVHEQYF.

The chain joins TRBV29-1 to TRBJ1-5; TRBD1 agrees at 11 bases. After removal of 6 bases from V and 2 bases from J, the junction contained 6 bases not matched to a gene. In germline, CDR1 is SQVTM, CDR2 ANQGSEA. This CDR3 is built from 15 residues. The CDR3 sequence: CSVGQGGSGNQPQHF. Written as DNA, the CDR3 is TGCAGCGTGGGACAGGGGGGAAGTGGCAATCAGCCCCAGCATTTT.

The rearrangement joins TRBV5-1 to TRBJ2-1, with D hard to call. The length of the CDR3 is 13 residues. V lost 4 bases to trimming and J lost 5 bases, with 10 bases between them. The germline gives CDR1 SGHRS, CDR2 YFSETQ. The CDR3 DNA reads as TGCGCCAGCAGCCAAGCAGGTGACAATGAGCAGTTCTTC. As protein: CASSQAGDNEQFF.

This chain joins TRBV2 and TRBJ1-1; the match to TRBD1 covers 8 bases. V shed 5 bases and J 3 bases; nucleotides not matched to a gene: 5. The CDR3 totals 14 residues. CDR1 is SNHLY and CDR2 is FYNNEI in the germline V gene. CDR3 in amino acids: CASSYLTGDTEAFF. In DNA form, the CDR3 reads TGTGCCAGCAGTTACCTGACAGGGGACACTGAAGCTTTCTTT.

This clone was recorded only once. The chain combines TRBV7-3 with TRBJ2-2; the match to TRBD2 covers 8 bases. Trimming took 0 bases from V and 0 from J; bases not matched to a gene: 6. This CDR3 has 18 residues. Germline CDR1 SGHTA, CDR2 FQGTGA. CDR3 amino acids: CASSLTLAGTANTGELFF. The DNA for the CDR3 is TGTGCCAGCAGCTTAACGTTAGCGGGGACGGCGAACACCGGGGAGCTGTTTTTT. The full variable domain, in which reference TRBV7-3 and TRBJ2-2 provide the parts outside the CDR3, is GAGVSQTPSNKVTEKGKYVELRCDPISGHTALYWYRQSLGQGPEFLIYFQGTGAADDSGLPNDRFFAVRPEGSVSTLKIQRTERGDSAVYLCASSLTLAGTANTGELFFGEGSRLTVL.

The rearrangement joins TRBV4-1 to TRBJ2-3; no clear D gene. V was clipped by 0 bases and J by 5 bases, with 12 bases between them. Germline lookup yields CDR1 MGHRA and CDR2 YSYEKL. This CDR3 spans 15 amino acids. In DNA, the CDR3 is TGCGCCAGCAGCCAAGAGGGTCGGGTTGGAGATACGCAGTATTTT. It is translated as CASSQEGRVGDTQYF.

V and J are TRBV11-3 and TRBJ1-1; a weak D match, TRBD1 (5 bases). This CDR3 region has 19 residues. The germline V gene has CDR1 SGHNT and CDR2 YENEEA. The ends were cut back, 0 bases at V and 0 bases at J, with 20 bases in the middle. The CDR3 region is CASSLDKRVAGGMNTEAFF. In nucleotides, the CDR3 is TGTGCCAGCAGCTTAGATAAAAGGGTGGCGGGGGGGATGAACACTGAAGCTTTCTTT.

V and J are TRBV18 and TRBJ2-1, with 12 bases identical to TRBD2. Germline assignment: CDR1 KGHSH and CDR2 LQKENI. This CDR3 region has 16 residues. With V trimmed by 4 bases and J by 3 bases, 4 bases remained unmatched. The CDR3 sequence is CASSRTSGMNYNEQFF. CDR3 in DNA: TGTGCCAGCTCACGGACTAGCGGGATGAACTACAATGAGCAGTTCTTC. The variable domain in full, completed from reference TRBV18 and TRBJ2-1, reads NAGVMQNPRHLVRRRGQEARLRCSPMKGHSHVYWYRQLPEEGLKFMVYLQKENIIDESGMPKERFSAEFPKEGPSILRIQQVVRGDSAAYFCASSRTSGMNYNEQFFGPGTRLTVL.

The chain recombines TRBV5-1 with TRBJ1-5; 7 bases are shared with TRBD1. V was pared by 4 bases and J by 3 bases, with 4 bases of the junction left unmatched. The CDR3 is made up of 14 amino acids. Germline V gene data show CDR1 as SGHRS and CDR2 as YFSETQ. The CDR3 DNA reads TGCGCCAGCAGCCCGGGACAGACCAATCAGCCCCAGCATTTT. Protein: CASSPGQTNQPQHF.

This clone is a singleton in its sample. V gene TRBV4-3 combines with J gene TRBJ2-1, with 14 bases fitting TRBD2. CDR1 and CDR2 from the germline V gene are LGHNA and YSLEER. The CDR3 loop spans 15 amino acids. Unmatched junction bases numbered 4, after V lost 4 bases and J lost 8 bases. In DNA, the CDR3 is TGCGCCAGCAGCCCGGGACTAGCGGGAGAGGATGAGCAGTTCTTC. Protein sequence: CASSPGLAGEDEQFF.

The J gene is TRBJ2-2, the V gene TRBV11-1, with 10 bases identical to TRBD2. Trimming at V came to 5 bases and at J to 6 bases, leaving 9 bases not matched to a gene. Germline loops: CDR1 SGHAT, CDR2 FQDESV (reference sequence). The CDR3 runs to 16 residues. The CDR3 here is CASSLGAGGSPGELFF. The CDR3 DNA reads TGTGCCAGCAGCCTTGGAGCGGGAGGGAGTCCCGGGGAGCTGTTTTTT.

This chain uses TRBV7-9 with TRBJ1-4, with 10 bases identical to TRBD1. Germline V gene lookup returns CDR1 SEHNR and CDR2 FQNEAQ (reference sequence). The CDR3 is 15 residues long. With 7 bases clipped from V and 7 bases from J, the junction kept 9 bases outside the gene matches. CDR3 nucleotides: TGTGCCAGCAACCTCCGGACAGGGGGAAGTGAAAAACTGTTTTTT. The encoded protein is CASNLRTGGSEKLFF. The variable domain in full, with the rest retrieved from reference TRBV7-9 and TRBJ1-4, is DTGVSQNPRHKITKRGQNVTFRCDPISEHNRLYWYRQTLGQGPEFLTYFQNEAQLEKSRLLSDRFSAERPKGSFSTLEIQRTEQGDSAMYLCASNLRTGGSEKLFFGSGTQLSVL.

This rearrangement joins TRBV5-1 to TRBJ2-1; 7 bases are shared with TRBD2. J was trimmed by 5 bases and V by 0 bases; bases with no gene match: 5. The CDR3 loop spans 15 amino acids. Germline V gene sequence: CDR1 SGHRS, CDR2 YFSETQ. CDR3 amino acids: CASSLGTSDNNEQFF. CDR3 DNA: TGCGCCAGCAGCTTGGGAACTAGCGACAACAATGAGCAGTTCTTC. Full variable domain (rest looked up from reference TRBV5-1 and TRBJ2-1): KAGVTQTPRYLIKTRGQQVTLSCSPISGHRSVSWYQQTPGQGLQFLFEYFSETQRNKGNFPGRFSGRQFSNSRSEMNVSTLELGDSALYLCASSLGTSDNNEQFFGPGTRLTVL.

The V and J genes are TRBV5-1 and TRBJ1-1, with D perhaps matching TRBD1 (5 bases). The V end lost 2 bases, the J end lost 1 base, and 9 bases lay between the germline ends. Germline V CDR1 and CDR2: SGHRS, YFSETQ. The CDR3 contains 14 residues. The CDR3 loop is CASSFFRENTEAFF. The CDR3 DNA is TGCGCCAGCAGCTTTTTCAGGGAGAACACTGAAGCTTTCTTT.

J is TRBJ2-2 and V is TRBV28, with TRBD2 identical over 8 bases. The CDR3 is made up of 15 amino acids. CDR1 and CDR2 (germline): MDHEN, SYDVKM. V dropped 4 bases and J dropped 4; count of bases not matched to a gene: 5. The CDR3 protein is CASSYSGSPTGELFF. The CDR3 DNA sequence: TGTGCCAGCAGTTACAGCGGGAGTCCCACCGGGGAGCTGTTTTTT.

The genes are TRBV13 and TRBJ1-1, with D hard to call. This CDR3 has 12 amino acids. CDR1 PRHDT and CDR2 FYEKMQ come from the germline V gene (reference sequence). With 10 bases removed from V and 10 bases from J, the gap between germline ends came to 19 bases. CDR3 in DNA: TGTGCCACCACGGTAATTGGTTTCGGAGCTTTCTTT. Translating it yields CATTVIGFGAFF.

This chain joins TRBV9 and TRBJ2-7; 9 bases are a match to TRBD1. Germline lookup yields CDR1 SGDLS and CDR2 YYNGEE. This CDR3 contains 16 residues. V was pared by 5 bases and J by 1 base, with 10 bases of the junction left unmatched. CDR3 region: CASSATGTGTSYEQYF. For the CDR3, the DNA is TGTGCCAGCAGTGCTACCGGGACAGGGACTTCCTACGAGCAGTACTTC.

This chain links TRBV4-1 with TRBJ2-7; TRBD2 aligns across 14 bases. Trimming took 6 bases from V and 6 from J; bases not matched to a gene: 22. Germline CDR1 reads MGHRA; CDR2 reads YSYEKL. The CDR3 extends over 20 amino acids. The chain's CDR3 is CASRSSGLAGDKTQPFEQYF. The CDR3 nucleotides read TGCGCCAGCAGGAGTTCGGGACTAGCGGGAGATAAAACCCAACCCTTCGAGCAGTACTTC.

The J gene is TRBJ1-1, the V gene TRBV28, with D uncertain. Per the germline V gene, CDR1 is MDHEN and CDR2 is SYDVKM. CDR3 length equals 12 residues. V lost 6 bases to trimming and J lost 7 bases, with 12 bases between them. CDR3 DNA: TGTGCCAGCAGCATTCTCGGACGTGAAGCTTTCTTT. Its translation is CASSILGREAFF.

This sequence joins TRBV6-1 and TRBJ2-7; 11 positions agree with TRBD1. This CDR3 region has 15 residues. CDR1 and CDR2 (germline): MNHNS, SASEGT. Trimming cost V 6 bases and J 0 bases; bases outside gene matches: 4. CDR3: CASRRGQGVSYEQYF. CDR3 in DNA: TGTGCCAGCAGAAGGGGACAGGGGGTCTCCTACGAGCAGTACTTC.

The CDR3 loop is CASSTTSGRGLETQYF. For the CDR3, the DNA is TGTGCCAGCAGCACGACTAGCGGGAGGGGCTTAGAGACCCAGTACTTC. V and J are TRBV7-8 and TRBJ2-5, with 14 bases that match TRBD2. This CDR3 has 16 amino acids. Germline-derived CDR1 and CDR2 are SGHVS and FQNEAQ. J lost 4 bases, V lost 5 bases, and 6 bases had no gene match.

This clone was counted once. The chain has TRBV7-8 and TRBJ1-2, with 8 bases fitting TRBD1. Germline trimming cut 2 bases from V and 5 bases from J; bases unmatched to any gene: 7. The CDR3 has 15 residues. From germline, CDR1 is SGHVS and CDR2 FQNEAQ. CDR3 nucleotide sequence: TGTGCCAGCAGCTTAATGCCAGGGGGCGCTTATGGCTACACCTTC. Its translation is CASSLMPGGAYGYTF.

This CDR3 reads CASSPRTGINYGYTF. CDR3 sequence (DNA): TGTGCCAGCAGCCCCCGGACAGGAATTAACTATGGCTACACCTTC. The chain has TRBV7-9 and TRBJ1-2, with 7 nucleotides matching TRBD1. The V gene end was trimmed by 5 bases and the J gene end by 1 base; junction bases not matched to a gene: 7. Looked up from germline, CDR1 is SEHNR and CDR2 is FQNEAQ (reference sequence). CDR3 length: 15 amino acids.

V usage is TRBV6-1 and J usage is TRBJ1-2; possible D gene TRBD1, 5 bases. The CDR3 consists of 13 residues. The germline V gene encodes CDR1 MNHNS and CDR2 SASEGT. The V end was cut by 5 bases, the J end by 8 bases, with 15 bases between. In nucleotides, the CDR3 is TGTGCCAGCAGTAGAAAGGGACCGCAAGGCTACACCTTC. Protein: CASSRKGPQGYTF.

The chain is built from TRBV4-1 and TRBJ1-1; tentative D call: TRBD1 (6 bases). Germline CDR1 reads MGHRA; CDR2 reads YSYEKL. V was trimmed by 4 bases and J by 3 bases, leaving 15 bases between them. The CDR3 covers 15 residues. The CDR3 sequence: CASSPEQGWDTEAFF. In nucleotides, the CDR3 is TGCGCCAGCAGCCCAGAACAGGGCTGGGACACTGAAGCTTTCTTT.

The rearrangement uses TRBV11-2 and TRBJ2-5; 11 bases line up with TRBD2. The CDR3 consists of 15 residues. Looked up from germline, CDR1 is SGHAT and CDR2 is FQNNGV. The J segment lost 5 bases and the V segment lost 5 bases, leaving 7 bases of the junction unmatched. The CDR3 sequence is CASSPLAGGGETQYF. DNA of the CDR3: TGTGCCAGCAGCCCCTTAGCGGGAGGGGGGGAGACCCAGTACTTC.